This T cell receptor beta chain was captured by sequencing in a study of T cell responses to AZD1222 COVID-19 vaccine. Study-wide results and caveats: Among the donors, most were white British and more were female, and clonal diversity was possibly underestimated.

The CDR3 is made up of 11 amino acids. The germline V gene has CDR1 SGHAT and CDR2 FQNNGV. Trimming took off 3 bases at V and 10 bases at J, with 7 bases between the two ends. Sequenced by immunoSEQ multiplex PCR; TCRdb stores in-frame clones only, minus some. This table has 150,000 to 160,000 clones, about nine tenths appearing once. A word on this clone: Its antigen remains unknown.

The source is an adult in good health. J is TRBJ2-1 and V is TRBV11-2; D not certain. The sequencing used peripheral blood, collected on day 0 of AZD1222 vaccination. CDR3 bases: TGTGCCAGCAGCTTCTTAGGAGAGCAGTTCTTC. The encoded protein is CASSFLGEQFF.